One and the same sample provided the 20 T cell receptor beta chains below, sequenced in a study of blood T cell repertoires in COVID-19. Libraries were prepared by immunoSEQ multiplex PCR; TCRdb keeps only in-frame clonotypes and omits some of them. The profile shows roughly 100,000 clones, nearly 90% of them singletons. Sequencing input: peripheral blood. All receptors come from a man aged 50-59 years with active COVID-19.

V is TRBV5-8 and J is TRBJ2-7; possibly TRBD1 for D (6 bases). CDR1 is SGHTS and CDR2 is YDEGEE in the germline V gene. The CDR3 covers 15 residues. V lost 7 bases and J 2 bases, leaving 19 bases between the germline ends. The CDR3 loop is CASPPGHQGPYEQYF. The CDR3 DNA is TGTGCCAGCCCCCCGGGACACCAAGGCCCCTACGAGCAGTACTTC.

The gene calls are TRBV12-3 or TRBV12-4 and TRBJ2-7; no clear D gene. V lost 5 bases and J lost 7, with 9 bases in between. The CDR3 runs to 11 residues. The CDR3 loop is CASSPSREQYF. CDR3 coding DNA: TGTGCCAGCAGTCCCTCTCGTGAGCAGTACTTC.

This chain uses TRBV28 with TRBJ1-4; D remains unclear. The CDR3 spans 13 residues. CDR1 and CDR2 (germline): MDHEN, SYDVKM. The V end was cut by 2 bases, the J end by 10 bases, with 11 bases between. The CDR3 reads CASSLNVGGKLFF. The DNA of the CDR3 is TGTGCCAGCAGTTTAAATGTCGGAGGAAAACTGTTTTTT. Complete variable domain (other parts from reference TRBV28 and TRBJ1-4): DVKVTQSSRYLVKRTGEKVFLECVQDMDHENMFWYRQDPGLGLRLIYFSYDVKMKEKGDIPEGYSVSREKKERFSLILESASTNQTSMYLCASSLNVGGKLFFGSGTQLSVL.

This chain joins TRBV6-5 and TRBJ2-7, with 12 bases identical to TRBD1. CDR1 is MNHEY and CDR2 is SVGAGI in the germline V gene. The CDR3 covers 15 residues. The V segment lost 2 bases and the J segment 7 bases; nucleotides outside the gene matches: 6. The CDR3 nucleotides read TGTGCCAGCAGTTACACCGGGACAGGGGGCGATGAGCAGTACTTC. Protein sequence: CASSYTGTGGDEQYF.

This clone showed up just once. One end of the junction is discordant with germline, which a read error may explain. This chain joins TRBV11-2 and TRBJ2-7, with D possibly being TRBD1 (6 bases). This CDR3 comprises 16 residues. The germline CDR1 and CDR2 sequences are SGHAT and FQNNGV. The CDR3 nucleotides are TGTGCCAGCAGCTTAGTCTCGGACAGATTTTCCTACGGGCAGTACTTC. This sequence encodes CASSLVSDRFSYGQYF.

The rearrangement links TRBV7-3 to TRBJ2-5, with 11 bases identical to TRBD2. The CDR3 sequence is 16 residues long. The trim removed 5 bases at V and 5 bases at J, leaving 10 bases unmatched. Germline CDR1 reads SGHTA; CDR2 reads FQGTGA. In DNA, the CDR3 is TGTGCCAGCAGCGCCTTTAGCGGGGGGGCCGGTGAGACCCAGTACTTC. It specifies CASSAFSGGAGETQYF.

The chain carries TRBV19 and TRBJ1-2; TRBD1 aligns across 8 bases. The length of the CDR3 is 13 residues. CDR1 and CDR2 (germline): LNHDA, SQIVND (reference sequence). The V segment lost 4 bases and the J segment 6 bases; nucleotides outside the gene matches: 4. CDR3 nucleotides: TGTGCCAGTAGTACAGGGGGCCGTAATGGCTACACCTTC. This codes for CASSTGGRNGYTF.

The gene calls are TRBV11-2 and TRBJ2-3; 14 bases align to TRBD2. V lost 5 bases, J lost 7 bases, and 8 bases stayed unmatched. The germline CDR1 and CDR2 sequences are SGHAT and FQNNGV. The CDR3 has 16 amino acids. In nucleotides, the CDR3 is TGTGCCAGCAGCCCTCGACTAGCGGGGGGGCCAAATACGCAGTATTTT. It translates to CASSPRLAGGPNTQYF. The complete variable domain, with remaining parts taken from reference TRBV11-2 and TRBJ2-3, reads EAGVAQSPRYKIIEKRQSVAFWCNPISGHATLYWYQQILGQGPKLLIQFQNNGVVDDSQLPKDRFSAERLKGVDSTLKIQPAKLEDSAVYLCASSPRLAGGPNTQYFGPGTRLTVL.

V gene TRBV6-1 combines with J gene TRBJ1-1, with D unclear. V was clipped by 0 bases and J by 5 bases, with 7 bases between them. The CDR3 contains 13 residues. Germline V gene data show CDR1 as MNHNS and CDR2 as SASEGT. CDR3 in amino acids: CASSEAAATEAFF. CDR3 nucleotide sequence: TGTGCCAGCAGTGAAGCGGCGGCGACTGAAGCTTTCTTT.

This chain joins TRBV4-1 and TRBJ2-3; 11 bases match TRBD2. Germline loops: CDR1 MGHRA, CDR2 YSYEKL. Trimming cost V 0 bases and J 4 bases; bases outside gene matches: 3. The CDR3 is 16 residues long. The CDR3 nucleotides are TGCGCCAGCAGCCAAGATCCTAGCGGGGGGTCAGATACGCAGTATTTT. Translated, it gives CASSQDPSGGSDTQYF.

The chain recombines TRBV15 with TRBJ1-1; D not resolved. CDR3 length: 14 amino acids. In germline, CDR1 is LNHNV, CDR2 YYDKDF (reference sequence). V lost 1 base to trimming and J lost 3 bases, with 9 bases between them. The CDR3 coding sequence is TGTGCCACCAGCAGAGGTAGTATCTACACTGAAGCTTTCTTT. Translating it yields CATSRGSIYTEAFF.

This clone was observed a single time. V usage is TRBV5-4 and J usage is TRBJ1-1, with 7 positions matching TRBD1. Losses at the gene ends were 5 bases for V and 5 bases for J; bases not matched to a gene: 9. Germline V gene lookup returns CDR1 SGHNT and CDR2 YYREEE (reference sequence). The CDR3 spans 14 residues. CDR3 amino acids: CASRDPRGETEAFF. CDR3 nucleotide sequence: TGTGCCAGCAGGGACCCCAGGGGGGAGACTGAAGCTTTCTTT.

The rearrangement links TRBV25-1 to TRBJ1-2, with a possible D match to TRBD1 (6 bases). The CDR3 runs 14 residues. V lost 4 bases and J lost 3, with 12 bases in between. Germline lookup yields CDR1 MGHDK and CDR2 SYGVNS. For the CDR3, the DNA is TGTGCCAGCAGTGCGGACAGCATTCACTATGGCTACACCTTC. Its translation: CASSADSIHYGYTF.

The CDR3: CASSFGGNTEAFF. Here the CDR3 DNA reads TGTGCCAGCAGCTTCGGGGGGAACACTGAAGCTTTCTTT. The V and J genes are TRBV7-3 and TRBJ1-1; a weak D match, TRBD1 (5 bases). CDR3 length: 13 amino acids. Trimming left V 3 bases short and J 1 base short, with 6 bases between. CDR1 is SGHTA and CDR2 is FQGTGA in the germline V gene.

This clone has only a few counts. The CDR3 sequence: CASSLDSSSYEQYF. The CDR3 DNA follows: TGTGCCAGCTCGCTGGACTCGAGCTCCTACGAGCAGTACTTC. The chain links TRBV18 to TRBJ2-7, with a weak D call TRBD2 (5 bases). The V and J ends lost 6 bases and 0 bases respectively, with 12 bases between them. The germline V gene encodes CDR1 KGHSH and CDR2 LQKENI. The CDR3 is 14 amino acids.

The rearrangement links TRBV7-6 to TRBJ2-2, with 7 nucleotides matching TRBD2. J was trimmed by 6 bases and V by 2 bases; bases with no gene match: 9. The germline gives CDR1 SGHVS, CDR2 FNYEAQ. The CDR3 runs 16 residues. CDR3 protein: CASSLLTAGVPGELFF. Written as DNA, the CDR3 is TGTGCCAGCAGCTTATTAACGGCGGGGGTACCCGGGGAGCTGTTTTTT.

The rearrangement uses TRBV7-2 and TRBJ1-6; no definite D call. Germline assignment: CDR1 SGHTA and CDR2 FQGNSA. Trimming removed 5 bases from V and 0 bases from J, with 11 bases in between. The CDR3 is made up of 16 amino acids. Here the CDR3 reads CASSPRLASYNSPLHF. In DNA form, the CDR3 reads TGTGCCAGCAGCCCTCGCCTGGCCTCCTATAATTCACCCCTCCACTTT.

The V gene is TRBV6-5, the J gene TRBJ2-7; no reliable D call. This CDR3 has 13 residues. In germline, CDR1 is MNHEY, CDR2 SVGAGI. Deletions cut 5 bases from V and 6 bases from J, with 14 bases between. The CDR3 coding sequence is TGTGCCAGCAGTCCCAGGTTAACGTCCGAGCAGTACTTC. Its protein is CASSPRLTSEQYF.

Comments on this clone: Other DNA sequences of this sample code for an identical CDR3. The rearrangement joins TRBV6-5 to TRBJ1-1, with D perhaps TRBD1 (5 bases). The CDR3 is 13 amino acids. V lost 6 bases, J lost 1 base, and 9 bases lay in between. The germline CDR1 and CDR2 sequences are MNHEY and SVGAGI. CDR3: CASSRTGNTEAFF. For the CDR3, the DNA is TGTGCCAGCAGCCGTACAGGGAACACTGAAGCTTTCTTT.

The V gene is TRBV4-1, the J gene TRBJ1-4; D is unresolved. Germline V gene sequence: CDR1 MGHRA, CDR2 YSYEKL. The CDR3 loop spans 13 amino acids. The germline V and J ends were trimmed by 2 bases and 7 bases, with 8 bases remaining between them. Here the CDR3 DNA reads TGCGCCAGCAGCCAATTAGCGAGTGAAAAACTGTTTTTT. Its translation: CASSQLASEKLFF.